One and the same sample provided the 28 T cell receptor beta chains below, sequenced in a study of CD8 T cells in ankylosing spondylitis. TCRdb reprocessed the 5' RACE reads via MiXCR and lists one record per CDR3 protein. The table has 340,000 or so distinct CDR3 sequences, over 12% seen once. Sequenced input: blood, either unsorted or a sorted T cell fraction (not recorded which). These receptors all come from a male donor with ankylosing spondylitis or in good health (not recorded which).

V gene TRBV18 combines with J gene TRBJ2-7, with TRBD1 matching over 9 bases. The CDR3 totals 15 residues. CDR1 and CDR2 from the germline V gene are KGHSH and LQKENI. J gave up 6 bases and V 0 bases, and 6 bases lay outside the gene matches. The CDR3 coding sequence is TGTGCCAGCTCACCACCGGGACAGGGTGTTGGCGAGCAGTACTTC. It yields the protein CASSPPGQGVGEQYF.

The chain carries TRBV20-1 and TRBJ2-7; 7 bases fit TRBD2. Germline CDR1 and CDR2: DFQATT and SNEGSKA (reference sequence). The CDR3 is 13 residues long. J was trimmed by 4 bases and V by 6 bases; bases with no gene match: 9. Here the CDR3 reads CSAQGGGSYEQYF. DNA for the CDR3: TGCAGTGCCCAGGGTGGCGGGAGTTACGAGCAGTACTTC.

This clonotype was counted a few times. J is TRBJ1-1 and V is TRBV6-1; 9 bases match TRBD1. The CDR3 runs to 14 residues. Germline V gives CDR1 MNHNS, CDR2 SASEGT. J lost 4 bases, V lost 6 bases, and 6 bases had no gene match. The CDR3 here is CASRRTGAITEAFF. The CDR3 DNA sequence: TGTGCCAGCAGGCGGACAGGGGCGATCACTGAAGCTTTCTTT.

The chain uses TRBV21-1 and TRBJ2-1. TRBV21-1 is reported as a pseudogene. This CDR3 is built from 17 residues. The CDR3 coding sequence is TGTGCCAGCAGCAAAGCGCCCGGATCAAGCTCCTACAATGAGCAGTTCTTC. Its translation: CASSKAPGSSSYNEQFF.

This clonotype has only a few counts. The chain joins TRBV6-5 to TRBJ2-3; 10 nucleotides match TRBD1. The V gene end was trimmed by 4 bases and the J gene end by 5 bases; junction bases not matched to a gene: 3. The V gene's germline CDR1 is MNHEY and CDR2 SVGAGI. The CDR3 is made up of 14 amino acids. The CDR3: CASSSGTGVDTQYF. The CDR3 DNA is TGTGCCAGCAGTTCCGGGACAGGGGTAGATACGCAGTATTTT.

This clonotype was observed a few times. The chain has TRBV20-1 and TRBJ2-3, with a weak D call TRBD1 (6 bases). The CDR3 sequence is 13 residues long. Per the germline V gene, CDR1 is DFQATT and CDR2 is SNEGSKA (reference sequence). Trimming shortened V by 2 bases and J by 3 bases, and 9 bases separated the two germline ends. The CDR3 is CSARIQGTDTQYF. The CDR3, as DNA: TGCAGTGCTAGAATACAGGGTACAGATACGCAGTATTTT.

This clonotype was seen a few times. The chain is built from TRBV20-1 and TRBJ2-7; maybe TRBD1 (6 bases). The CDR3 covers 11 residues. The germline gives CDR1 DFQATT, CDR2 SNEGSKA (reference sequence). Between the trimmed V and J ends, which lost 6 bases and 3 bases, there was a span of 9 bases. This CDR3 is CSAGDIYEQYF. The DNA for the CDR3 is TGCAGTGCCGGGGACATCTACGAGCAGTACTTC.

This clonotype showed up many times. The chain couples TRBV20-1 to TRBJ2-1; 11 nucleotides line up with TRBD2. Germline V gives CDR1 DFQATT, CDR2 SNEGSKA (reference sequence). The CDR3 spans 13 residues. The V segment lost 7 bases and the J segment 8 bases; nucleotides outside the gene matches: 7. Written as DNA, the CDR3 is TGCAGTGTTGGTAGCGGGAGGGCCTATGAGCAGTTCTTC. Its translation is CSVGSGRAYEQFF.

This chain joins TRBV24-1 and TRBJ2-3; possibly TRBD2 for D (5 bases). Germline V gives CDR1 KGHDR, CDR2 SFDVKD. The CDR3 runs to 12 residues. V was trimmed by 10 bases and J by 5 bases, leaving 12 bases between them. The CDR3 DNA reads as TGTGCCACTCAGGCAAGCGGAGATACGCAGTATTTT. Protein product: CATQASGDTQYF.

The CDR3, as DNA: TGTGCCAGCAGTGAAGGGGACAGGGTCTCCTACGAGCAGTACTTC. Amino acid sequence: CASSEGDRVSYEQYF. The chain joins TRBV6-1 to TRBJ2-7; TRBD1 matches at 9 bases. Trimming cost V 1 base and J 0 bases; bases outside gene matches: 1. Germline V gives CDR1 MNHNS, CDR2 SASEGT. The length of the CDR3 is 15 residues.

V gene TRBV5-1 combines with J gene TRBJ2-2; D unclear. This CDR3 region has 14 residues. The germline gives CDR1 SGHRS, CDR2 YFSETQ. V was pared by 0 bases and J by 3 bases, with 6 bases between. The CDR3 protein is CASSLDQHTGELFF. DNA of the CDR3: TGCGCCAGCAGCTTGGATCAACACACCGGGGAGCTGTTTTTT.

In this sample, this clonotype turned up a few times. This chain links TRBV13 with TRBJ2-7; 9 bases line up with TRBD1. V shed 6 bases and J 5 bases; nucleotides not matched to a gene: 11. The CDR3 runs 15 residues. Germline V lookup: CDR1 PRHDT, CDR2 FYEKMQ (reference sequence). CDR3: CASRRTGGVTDEQYF. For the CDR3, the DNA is TGTGCCAGCAGGCGAACAGGGGGCGTAACGGACGAGCAGTACTTC.

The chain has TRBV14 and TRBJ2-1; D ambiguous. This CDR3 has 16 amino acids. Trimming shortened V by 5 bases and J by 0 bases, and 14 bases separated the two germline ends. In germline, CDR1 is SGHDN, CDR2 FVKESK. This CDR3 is CASSALSGGSYNEQFF. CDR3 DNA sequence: TGTGCCAGCAGCGCCCTCAGTGGCGGCTCCTACAATGAGCAGTTCTTC.

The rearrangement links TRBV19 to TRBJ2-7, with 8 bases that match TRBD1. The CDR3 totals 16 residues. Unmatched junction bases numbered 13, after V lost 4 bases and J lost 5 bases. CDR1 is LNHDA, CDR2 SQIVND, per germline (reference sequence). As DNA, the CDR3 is TGTGCCAGTAGTACACCCGGACAGGGTATGAAGAACGAGCAGTACTTC. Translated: CASSTPGQGMKNEQYF.

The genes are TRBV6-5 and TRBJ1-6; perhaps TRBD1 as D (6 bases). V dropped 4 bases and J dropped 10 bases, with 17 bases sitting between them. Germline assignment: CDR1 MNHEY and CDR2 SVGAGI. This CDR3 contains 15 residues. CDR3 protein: CASSSSEGGGSPLHF. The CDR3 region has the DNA TGTGCCAGCAGTTCCTCCGAGGGGGGCGGGTCACCCCTCCACTTT.

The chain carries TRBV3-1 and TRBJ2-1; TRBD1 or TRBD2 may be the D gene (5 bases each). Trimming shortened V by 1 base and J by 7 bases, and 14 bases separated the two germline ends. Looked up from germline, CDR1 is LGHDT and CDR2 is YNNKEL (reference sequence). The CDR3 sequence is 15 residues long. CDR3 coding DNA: TGTGCCAGCAGCCAAGTAGGGACGGTGGCTAATGAGCAGTTCTTC. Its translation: CASSQVGTVANEQFF.

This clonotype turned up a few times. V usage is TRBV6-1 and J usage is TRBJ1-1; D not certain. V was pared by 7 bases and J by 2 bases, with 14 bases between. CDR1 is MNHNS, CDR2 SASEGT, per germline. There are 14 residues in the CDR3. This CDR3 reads CASIEAFPNTEAFF. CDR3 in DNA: TGTGCCAGCATTGAGGCCTTCCCCAACACTGAAGCTTTCTTT.

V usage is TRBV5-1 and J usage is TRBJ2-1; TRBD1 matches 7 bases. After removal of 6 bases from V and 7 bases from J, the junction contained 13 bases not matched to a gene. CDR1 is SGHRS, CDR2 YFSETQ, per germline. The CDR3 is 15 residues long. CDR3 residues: CASNIRDSTTNEQFF. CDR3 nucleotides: TGCGCCAGCAACATCCGGGACAGTACCACGAATGAGCAGTTCTTC.

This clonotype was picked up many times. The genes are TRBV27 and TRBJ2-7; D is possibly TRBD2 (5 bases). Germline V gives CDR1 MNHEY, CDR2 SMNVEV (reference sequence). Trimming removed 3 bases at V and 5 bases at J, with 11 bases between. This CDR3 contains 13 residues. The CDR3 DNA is TGTGCCAGCAGTTTCGGGCTAGCCGACGAGCAGTACTTC. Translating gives CASSFGLADEQYF.

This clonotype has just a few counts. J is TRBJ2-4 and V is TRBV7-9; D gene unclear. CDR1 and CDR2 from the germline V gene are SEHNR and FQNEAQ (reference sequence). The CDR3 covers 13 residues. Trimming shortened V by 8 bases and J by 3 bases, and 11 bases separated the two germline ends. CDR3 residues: CASEPLGKNIQYF. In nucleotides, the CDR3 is TGTGCCAGCGAGCCGTTGGGCAAAAACATTCAGTACTTC.

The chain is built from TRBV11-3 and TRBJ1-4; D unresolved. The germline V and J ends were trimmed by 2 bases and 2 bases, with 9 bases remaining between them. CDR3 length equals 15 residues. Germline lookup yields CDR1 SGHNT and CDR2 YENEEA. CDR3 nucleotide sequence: TGTGCCAGCAGCTTAAGGGCCTCGACTAATGAAAAACTGTTTTTT. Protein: CASSLRASTNEKLFF. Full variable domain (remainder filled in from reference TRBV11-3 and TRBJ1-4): EAGVVQSPRYKIIEKKQPVAFWCNPISGHNTLYWYLQNLGQGPELLIRYENEEAVDDSQLPKDRFSAERLKGVDSTLKIQPAELGDSAVYLCASSLRASTNEKLFFGSGTQLSVL.

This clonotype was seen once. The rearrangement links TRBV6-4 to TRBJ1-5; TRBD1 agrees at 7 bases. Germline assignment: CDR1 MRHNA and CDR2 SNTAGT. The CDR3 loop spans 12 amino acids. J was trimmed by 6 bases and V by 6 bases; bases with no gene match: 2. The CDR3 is CASRDRSQPQHF. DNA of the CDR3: TGTGCCAGCAGGGACAGGAGTCAGCCCCAGCATTTT.

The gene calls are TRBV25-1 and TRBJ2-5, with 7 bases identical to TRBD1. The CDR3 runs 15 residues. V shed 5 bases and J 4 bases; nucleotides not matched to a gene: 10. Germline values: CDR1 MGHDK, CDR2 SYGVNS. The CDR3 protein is CASSRSQGMGETQYF. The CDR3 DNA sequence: TGTGCCAGCAGTCGGTCACAGGGGATGGGAGAGACCCAGTACTTC.

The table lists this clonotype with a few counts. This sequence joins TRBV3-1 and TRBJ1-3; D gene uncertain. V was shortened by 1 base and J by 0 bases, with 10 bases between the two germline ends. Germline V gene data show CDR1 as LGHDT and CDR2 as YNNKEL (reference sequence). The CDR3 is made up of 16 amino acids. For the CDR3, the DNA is TGTGCCAGCAGCCAAGTATCTTGGCTCTCTGGAAACACCATATATTTT. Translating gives CASSQVSWLSGNTIYF.

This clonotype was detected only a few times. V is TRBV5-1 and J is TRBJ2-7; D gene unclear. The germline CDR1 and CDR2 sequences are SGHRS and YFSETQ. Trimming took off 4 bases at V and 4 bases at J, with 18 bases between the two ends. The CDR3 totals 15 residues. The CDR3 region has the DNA TGCGCCAGCAGCCTCGGATCCCACTCGGAATACGAGCAGTACTTC. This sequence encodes CASSLGSHSEYEQYF.

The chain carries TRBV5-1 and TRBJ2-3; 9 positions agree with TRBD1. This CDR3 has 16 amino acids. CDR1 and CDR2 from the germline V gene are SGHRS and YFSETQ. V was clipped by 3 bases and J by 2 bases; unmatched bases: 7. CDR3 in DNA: TGCGCCAGCAGCTCTCAGGGACAGGGTATCACAGATACGCAGTATTTT. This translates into CASSSQGQGITDTQYF.

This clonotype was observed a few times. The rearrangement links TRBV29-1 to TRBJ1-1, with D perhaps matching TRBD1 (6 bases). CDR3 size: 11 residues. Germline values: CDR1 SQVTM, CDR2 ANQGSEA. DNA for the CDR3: TGCAGTGGGGGACAGAACACTGAAGCTTTCTTT. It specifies CSGGQNTEAFF.

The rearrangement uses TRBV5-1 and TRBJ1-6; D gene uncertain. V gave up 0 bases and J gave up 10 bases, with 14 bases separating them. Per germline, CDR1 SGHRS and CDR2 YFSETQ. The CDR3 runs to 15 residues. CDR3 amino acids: CASSLAGGSASPLHF. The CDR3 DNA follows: TGCGCCAGCAGCTTGGCGGGCGGATCAGCCTCACCCCTCCACTTT.